This TCR beta chain was retrieved from a study of vaccination and CD4 T cells after COVID-19. TCRdb re-analysed the PCR reads in MiXCR, keeping a single row per CDR3 protein. Of about 24,000 distinct CDR3 sequences detected, around 49% appear once; the ten largest clones hold 1% to 1.2%. Points from the study as a whole: When vaccine-specific clones from convalescent patients were examined, 304 of 307 were spike mono-reactive.

V trimming: 6 bases; J trimming: 3 bases; junction bases outside the gene matches: 9. The CDR3 runs 15 residues. Germline V CDR1 and CDR2: DFQATT, SNEGSKA (reference sequence). This clonotype came up a few times. What it binds is unknown. The source material was CD4+ T cells from blood, sampled before SARS-CoV-2 vaccination. The chain recombines TRBV20-1 with TRBJ1-5; 9 nucleotides match TRBD1. The sequence was obtained from a human donor who had recovered from COVID-19. CDR3 protein: CSAPDRGEPNQPQHF. Here the CDR3 DNA reads TGCAGTGCCCCAGACAGGGGGGAACCCAATCAGCCCCAGCATTTT.